This T cell receptor (beta chain) was captured by sequencing in a study of T cell changes during pregnancy in multiple sclerosis. This CDR3 has 16 residues. CDR1 SGDLS and CDR2 YYNGEE come from the germline V gene. With 3 bases removed from V and 6 bases from J, the gap between germline ends came to 18 bases. Produced via immunoSEQ multiplex PCR; TCRdb's table is partial and in-frame only. The sample lists under 55,000 clones, about 90% seen once, with roughly a tenth in the top ten. The source material was CD8+ T cells from peripheral blood mononuclear cells, sampled after pregnancy. This TCR derives from a female donor with multiple sclerosis, enrolled in a pregnancy study. The chain joins TRBV9 to TRBJ2-2, with a weak D call TRBD1 (5 bases). CDR3 residues: CASSGAHRSISGELFF. The CDR3 DNA is TGTGCCAGCAGCGGGGCCCACAGGAGTATCTCCGGGGAGCTGTTTTTT.